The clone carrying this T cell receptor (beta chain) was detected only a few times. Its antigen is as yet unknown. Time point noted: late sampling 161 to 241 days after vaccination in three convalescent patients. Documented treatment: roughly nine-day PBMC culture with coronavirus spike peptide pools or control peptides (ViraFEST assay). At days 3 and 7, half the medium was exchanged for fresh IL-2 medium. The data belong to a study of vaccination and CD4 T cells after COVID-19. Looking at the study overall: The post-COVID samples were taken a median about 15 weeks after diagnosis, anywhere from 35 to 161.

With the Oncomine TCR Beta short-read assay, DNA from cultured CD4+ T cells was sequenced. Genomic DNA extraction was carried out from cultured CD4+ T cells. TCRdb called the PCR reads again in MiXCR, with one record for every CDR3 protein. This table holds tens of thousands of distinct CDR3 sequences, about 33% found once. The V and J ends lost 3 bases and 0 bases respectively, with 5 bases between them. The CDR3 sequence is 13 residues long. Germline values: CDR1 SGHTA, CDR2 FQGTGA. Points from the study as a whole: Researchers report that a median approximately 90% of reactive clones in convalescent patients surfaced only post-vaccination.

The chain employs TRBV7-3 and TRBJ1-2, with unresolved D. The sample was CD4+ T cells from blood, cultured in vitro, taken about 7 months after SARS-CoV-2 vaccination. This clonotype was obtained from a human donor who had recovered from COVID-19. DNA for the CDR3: TGTGCCAGCAGCTTCAGAGCTAACTATGGCTACACCTTC. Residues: CASSFRANYGYTF.